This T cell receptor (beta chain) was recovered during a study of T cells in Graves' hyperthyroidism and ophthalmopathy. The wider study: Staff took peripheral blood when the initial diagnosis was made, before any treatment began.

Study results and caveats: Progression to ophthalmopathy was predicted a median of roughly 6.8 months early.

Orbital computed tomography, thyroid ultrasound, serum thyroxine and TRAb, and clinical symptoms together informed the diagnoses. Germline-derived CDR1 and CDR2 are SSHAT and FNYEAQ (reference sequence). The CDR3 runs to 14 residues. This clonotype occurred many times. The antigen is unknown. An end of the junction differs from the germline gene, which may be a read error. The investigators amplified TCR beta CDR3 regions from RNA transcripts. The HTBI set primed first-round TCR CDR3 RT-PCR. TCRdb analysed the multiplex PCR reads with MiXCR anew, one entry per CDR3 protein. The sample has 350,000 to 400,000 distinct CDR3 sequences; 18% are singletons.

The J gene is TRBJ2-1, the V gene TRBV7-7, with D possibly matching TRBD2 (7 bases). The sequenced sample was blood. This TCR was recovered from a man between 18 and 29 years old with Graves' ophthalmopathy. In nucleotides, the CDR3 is TGTGCTAGCAGCTTGGGGGGGGCCCACAATGAGCAGTTCTTC. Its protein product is CASSLGGAHNEQFF.